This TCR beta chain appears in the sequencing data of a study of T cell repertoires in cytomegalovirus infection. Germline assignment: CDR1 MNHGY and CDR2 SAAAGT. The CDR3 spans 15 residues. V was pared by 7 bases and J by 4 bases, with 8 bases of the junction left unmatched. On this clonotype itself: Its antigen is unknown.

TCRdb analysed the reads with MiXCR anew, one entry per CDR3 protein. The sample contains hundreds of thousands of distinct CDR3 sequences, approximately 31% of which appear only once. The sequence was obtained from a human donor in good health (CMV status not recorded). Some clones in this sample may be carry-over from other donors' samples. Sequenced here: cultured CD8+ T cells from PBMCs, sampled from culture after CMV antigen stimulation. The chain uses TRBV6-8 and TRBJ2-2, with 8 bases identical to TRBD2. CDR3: CASTAGAPTTGELFF. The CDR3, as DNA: TGTGCCAGCACAGCGGGGGCCCCGACCACCGGGGAGCTGTTTTTT.